These T cell receptor beta chains were read from a single sample in a study of identical twins. TCRdb analysed the 5' RACE reads with MiXCR anew, one entry per CDR3 protein. The sample contains 450,000 or so distinct CDR3 sequences, approximately 15% of which appear only once. In addition, the sample was reused for a study of yellow fever vaccine responses in identical twins.

The sequencing sample was made of CD4+ T cells sorted from blood. These receptors were obtained from a woman aged 18-30 years in good health. CDR3s include the opening cysteine and the closing phenylalanine or tryptophan. A D gene is named only where the DNA matches it firmly. Only some rows state a clone size, as once, few, many or a class for expanded clones.

.	TRBJ2-5	TRBV5-1	.	TGCGCCAGCAGCTTGCGGGGGGCAGGAGAAGAGACCCAGTACTTC	CASSLRGAGEETQYF
TRBD1	TRBJ2-1	TRBV6-2/TRBV6-3	.	TGTGCCAGCAGTCGCCGGGACAGGGACTACAATGAGCAGTTCTTC	CASSRRDRDYNEQFF
TRBD2	TRBJ2-7	TRBV5-1	.	TGCGCCAGCAGCTTGGGACTAGCGGCACTCTACGAGCAGTACTTC	CASSLGLAALYEQYF
TRBD1	TRBJ1-2	TRBV10-3	.	TGTGCCATCAGTGATGACAGGGAGATCTATGGCTACACCTTC	CAISDDREIYGYTF
TRBD2	TRBJ2-2	TRBV6-5	few	TGTGCCTGCCTCCCTAGCGGGGGGGCTGGCGGGGAGCTGTTTTTT	CACLPSGGAGGELFF
.	TRBJ2-7	TRBV7-9	few	TGTGCCAGCAGTCAAGGCATACATTACGAGCAGTACTTC	CASSQGIHYEQYF
TRBD1	TRBJ2-7	TRBV6-4	many	TGTGCCAGCAGCAAGGGGACAGCCTACGAGCAGTACTTC	CASSKGTAYEQYF
.	TRBJ1-1	TRBV5-1	many	TGCGCCAGCAGCTTGACAGGGCACACTGAAGCTTTCTTT	CASSLTGHTEAFF
TRBD1	TRBJ1-6	TRBV5-1	.	TGCGCCAGCAGCTCCGGGACAGGGGTTTATAATTCACCCCTCCACTTT	CASSSGTGVYNSPLHF
.	TRBJ2-7	TRBV7-9	few	TGTGCCAGCAGCCCTAGACAGTACTCCTACGAGCAGTACTTC	CASSPRQYSYEQYF
.	TRBJ2-7	TRBV5-1	few	TGCGCCAGCAGCTTCTCCACGGGACGGACCTCCTACGAGCAGTACTTC	CASSFSTGRTSYEQYF
TRBD2	TRBJ2-1	TRBV12-3/TRBV12-4	few	TGTGCCAGCAGTTTAGTGATTAGCGGGATAAATGAGCAGTTCTTC	CASSLVISGINEQFF
TRBD1	TRBJ2-7	TRBV20-1	.	TGCAGTGCTAGAGATGTTGCAGGGGGCCTTTACGAGCAGTACTTC	CSARDVAGGLYEQYF